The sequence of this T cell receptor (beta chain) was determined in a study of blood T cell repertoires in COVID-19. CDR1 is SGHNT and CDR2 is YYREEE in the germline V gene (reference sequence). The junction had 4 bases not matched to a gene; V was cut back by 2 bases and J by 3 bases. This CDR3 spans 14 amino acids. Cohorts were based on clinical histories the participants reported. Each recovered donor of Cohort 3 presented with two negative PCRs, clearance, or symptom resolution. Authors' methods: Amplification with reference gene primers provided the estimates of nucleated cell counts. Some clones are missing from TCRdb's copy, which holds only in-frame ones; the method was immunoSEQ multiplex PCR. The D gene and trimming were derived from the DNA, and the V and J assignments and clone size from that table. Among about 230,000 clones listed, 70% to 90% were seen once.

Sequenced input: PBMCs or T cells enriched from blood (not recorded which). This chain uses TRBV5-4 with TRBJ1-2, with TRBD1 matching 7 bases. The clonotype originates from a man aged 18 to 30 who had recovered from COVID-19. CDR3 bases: TGTGCCAGCAGCTTATTTCAGGGGGACTATGGCTACACCTTC. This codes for CASSLFQGDYGYTF.